Listed here are 14 T cell receptor beta chains from one sample, sequenced in a study of blood T cell repertoires in COVID-19. The data were produced by immunoSEQ multiplex PCR, yet TCRdb's version contains in-frame clones alone and is incomplete. The sample records approximately 210,000 clones, 80% to 90% being singletons. Input material: peripheral blood. The receptors originated from a woman in her fifties or sixties with active or convalescent COVID-19.

This chain links TRBV6-5 with TRBJ2-2; 8 bases fit TRBD2. V gave up 7 bases and J gave up 3 bases; unmatched junction bases: 4. Germline V gene data show CDR1 as MNHEY and CDR2 as SVGAGI. This CDR3 is 14 amino acids long. CDR3 coding DNA: TGTGCCAGCACGGCGGGGGGTGACACCGGGGAGCTGTTTTTT. The encoded protein is CASTAGGDTGELFF.

This chain's CDR3 is CASSEFVTEAFF. The CDR3 DNA sequence: TGTGCCAGCAGTGAATTCGTCACTGAAGCTTTCTTT. V gene TRBV6-1 combines with J gene TRBJ1-1; D unclear. The V gene lost 2 bases and the J gene lost 4 bases, with 5 bases spanning the gap. Germline CDR1 reads MNHNS; CDR2 reads SASEGT. The CDR3 covers 12 residues.

The genes are TRBV5-3 and TRBJ1-2; D not certain. TRBV5-3 is identified as an open reading frame with a role that is uncertain. V was clipped by 10 bases and J by 5 bases, with 18 bases between them. The CDR3 is 13 amino acids. The CDR3 loop reads CARNNGSKYGYTF. CDR3 coding DNA: TGTGCCCGAAATAATGGCAGTAAGTATGGCTACACCTTC.

The chain couples TRBV4-2 to TRBJ1-4, with D perhaps matching TRBD1 (6 bases). There are 16 residues in the CDR3. Trimming took 3 bases from V and 7 from J, leaving 18 bases between them. Germline CDR1 reads LGHNA; CDR2 reads YNFKEQ. CDR3 sequence: CASSHSSPRGSEKLFF. The CDR3 DNA follows: TGTGCCAGCAGCCATTCCTCTCCGAGGGGGAGTGAAAAACTGTTTTTT.

The chain uses TRBV24-1 and TRBJ2-7; no reliable D call. This CDR3 has 14 amino acids. Germline-derived CDR1 and CDR2 are KGHDR and SFDVKD. Trimming cost V 2 bases and J 4 bases, with 11 bases left between them. The CDR3 loop is CATSDSPDSYEQYF. In DNA form, the CDR3 reads TGTGCCACCAGTGATTCCCCTGATAGTTACGAGCAGTACTTC.

The V gene is TRBV5-1, the J gene TRBJ1-5; 8 nucleotides match TRBD1. V shed 4 bases, J shed 6 bases, and the junction held 9 bases outside the gene matches. From germline, CDR1 is SGHRS and CDR2 YFSETQ. The CDR3 is made up of 15 amino acids. The CDR3 spells CASSADTGGGQPQHF. CDR3 sequence (DNA): TGCGCCAGCAGCGCGGACACAGGGGGAGGTCAGCCCCAGCATTTT.

The V and J genes are TRBV18 and TRBJ2-2, with a weak D call TRBD1 (5 bases). V shed 2 bases and J shed 4 bases, with 14 bases lying between them. The CDR3 sequence is 16 residues long. The germline V gene has CDR1 KGHSH and CDR2 LQKENI. As DNA, the CDR3 is TGTGCCAGCTCACCAGTTGGCAGGGAAGCCACCGGGGAGCTGTTTTTT. Protein: CASSPVGREATGELFF.

The chain combines TRBV7-3 with TRBJ2-5; D gene unclear. Trimming left V 1 base short and J 1 base short, with 4 bases between. Germline CDR1 reads SGHTA; CDR2 reads FQGTGA. The CDR3 extends over 13 amino acids. CDR3 bases: TGTGCCAGCAGCTTAAGCGCCCAAGAGACCCAGTACTTC. This sequence encodes CASSLSAQETQYF.

The V and J genes are TRBV27 and TRBJ1-4; D unclear. The germline V and J ends were trimmed by 4 bases and 2 bases, with 17 bases remaining between them. Germline V gene data show CDR1 as MNHEY and CDR2 as SMNVEV (reference sequence). CDR3 length: 17 amino acids. The CDR3 DNA follows: TGTGCCAGCAGTTCCCGACCGAGGTACTGGACTAATGAAAAACTGTTTTTT. As protein: CASSSRPRYWTNEKLFF.

This clone was observed a handful of times. V is TRBV29-1 and J is TRBJ1-2, with TRBD1 matching 9 bases. The CDR3 is 15 residues long. The V gene's germline CDR1 is SQVTM and CDR2 ANQGSEA. V dropped 6 bases and J dropped 4; count of bases not matched to a gene: 12. The CDR3 DNA follows: TGCAGCGTGGGTGACAGGGGGAAGTTCCCCTATGGCTACACCTTC. Residues: CSVGDRGKFPYGYTF. The variable domain in full, completed from reference TRBV29-1 and TRBJ1-2, reads SAVISQKPSRDICQRGTSLTIQCQVDSQVTMMFWYRQQPGQSLTLIATANQGSEATYESGFVIDKFPISRPNLTFSTLTVSNMSPEDSSIYLCSVGDRGKFPYGYTFGSGTRLTVV.

V and J are TRBV18 and TRBJ1-1; maybe TRBD1 (6 bases). Germline V gene data show CDR1 as KGHSH and CDR2 as LQKENI. V was trimmed by 3 bases and J by 7 bases, leaving 18 bases between them. The CDR3 runs to 15 residues. In DNA, the CDR3 is TGTGCCAGCTCACCGGTTGGGGGCGCCTCCGGTGAAGCTTTCTTT. It specifies CASSPVGGASGEAFF. Full variable domain (remainder filled in from reference TRBV18 and TRBJ1-1): NAGVMQNPRHLVRRRGQEARLRCSPMKGHSHVYWYRQLPEEGLKFMVYLQKENIIDESGMPKERFSAEFPKEGPSILRIQQVVRGDSAAYFCASSPVGGASGEAFFGQGTRLTVV.

The table lists this clone with a few counts. V and J are TRBV6-1 and TRBJ1-1; a weak D match, TRBD1 (5 bases). Germline V gives CDR1 MNHNS, CDR2 SASEGT. There are 14 residues in the CDR3. Trimming stripped 3 bases from V and 2 bases from J, with 10 bases between. The DNA for the CDR3 is TGTGCCAGCAGTGAGACAGTCTTTAACACTGAAGCTTTCTTT. It specifies CASSETVFNTEAFF.

The V gene is TRBV2, the J gene TRBJ1-6; 8 nucleotides match TRBD1. Germline V gene lookup returns CDR1 SNHLY and CDR2 FYNNEI. Trimming took 4 bases from V and 8 from J; bases not matched to a gene: 4. The CDR3 sequence is 14 residues long. In DNA, the CDR3 is TGTGCCAGCAGTGGACAGGGGTGGGATTCACCCCTCCACTTT. This codes for CASSGQGWDSPLHF.

This clone was counted a few times. The CDR3 bases are TGCAGTGCTAGTATACCGGGACTAGCCTACGAGCAGTACTTC. This sequence encodes CSASIPGLAYEQYF. This rearrangement joins TRBV20-1 to TRBJ2-7; 8 bases align to TRBD2. The V gene end was trimmed by 3 bases and the J gene end by 2 bases; junction bases not matched to a gene: 6. CDR1 and CDR2 from the germline V gene are DFQATT and SNEGSKA (reference sequence). This CDR3 is 14 amino acids long.